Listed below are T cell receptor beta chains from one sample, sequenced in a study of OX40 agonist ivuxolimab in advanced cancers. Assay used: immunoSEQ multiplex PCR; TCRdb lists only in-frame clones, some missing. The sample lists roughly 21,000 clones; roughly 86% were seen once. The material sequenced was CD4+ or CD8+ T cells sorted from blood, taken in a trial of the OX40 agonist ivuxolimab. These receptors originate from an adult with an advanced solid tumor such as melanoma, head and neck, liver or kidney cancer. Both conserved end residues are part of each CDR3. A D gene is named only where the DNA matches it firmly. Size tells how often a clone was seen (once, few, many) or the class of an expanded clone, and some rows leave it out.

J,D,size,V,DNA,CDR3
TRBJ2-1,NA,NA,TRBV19,TGTGCCAGTAGATTCGCCGCCAGTAACAATGAGCAGTTCTTC,CASRFAASNNEQFF
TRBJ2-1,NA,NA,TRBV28,TGTGCCAGCAGTTTAGCGGGGGCCGGTGATGAGCAGTTCTTC,CASSLAGAGDEQFF
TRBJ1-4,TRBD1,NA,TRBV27,TGTGCCAGCAGTCCACGGACAGGGTATGAAAAACTGTTTTTT,CASSPRTGYEKLFF
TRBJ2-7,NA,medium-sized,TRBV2,TGTGCCAGCAAGTCCGGCCCTCGTAGCGCCCGAGAGCAGTACTTC,CASKSGPRSAREQYF
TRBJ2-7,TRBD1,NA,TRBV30,TGTGCCTGGAGTGTTCTGCCTCCGGGACAGGGGGCAGGGGAGCAGTACTTC,CAWSVLPPGQGAGEQYF
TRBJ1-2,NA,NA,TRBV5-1,TGCGCCAGCAGCAGGTCCGCCGGGACCACGAGGGACTATGGCTACACCTTC,CASSRSAGTTRDYGYTF
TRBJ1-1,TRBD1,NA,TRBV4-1,TGCGCCAGCAGCCAATACGCCGGGACAGGTCATGGAGCTTTCTTT,CASSQYAGTGHGAFF
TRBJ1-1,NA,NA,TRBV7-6,TGTGCCAGCAGCTTAGCGGGGGGGAACACTGAAGCTTTCTTT,CASSLAGGNTEAFF
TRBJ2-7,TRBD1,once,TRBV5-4,TGTGCCAGCAGCTTGGAGGGGGCGAAATACGAGCAGTACTTC,CASSLEGAKYEQYF
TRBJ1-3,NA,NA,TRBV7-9,TGTGCCAGCAGCTCCGAGGAACATAAAGGAAACACCATATATTTT,CASSSEEHKGNTIYF
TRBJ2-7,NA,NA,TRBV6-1,TGTGCCAGCAGTGAACCCTCGTCCGTTTACGAGCAGTACTTC,CASSEPSSVYEQYF
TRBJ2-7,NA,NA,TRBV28,TGTGCCAGCAGTTCGACTATCTACGAGCAGTACTTC,CASSSTIYEQYF
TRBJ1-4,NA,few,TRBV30,TGTGCCTGGAGCCGCGAGGGACAAGTCCCTAATGAAAAACTGTTTTTT,CAWSREGQVPNEKLFF
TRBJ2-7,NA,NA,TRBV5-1,TGCGCCAGCAGCTTGGGTCCCGAGCAGTACTTC,CASSLGPEQYF
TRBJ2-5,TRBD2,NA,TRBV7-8,TGTGCCAGCATCGGGACTAGAGAAGAGACCCAGTACTTC,CASIGTREETQYF
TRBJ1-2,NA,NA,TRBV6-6,TGTGCCAGCAGCCCCTCTTCCAACTATGGCTACACCTTC,CASSPSSNYGYTF
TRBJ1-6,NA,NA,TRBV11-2,TGTGCCAGCAGCTTGGGTGCCGGTGGGAATTCACCCCTCCACTTT,CASSLGAGGNSPLHF
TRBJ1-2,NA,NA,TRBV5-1,TGCGCCAGCAGCCGAACAGAAGACTATGGCTACACCTTC,CASSRTEDYGYTF
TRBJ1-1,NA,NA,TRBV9,TGTGCCAGCAGCCTGGCCGCAGGGTTGAACACTGAAGCTTTCTTT,CASSLAAGLNTEAFF
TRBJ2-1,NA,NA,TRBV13,TGTGCCAGCAGCTCCTACAGGGGAGGTACCTACAATGAGCAGTTCTTC,CASSSYRGGTYNEQFF
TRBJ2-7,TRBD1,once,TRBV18,TGTGCCAGCTCACCACTTCTAGGACAGGACGAGCAGTACTTC,CASSPLLGQDEQYF
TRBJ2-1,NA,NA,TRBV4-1,TGCGCCAGCAGCCCATCACCCCAGGGGGGCGGTCACAATGAGCAGTTCTTC,CASSPSPQGGGHNEQFF
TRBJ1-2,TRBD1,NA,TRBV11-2,TGTGCCAGCAGCTTAAACCCTAACCGACAGGGCAGTGGCTACACCTTC,CASSLNPNRQGSGYTF
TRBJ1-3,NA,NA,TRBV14,TGTGCCAGCAGCCAGACGACAAGCGGAAACACCATATATTTT,CASSQTTSGNTIYF
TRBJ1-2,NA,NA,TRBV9,TGTGCCAGCAGCGTAGGGTCAAGGCTTATGTATGGCTACACCTTC,CASSVGSRLMYGYTF
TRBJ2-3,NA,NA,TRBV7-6,TGTGCCAGCAGCTTTTCCGCCCTAGACAGCACAGATACGCAGTATTTT,CASSFSALDSTDTQYF
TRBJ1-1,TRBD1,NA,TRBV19,TGTGCCAGTAGTATACGGGACAGAGAAGTTTTCTTT,CASSIRDREVFF
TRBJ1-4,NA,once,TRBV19,TGTGCCAGTAGTATAGTAGGGGTTTGGAAACTGTTTTTT,CASSIVGVWKLFF
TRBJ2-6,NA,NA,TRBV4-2,TGTGCCAGCAGCCAAGAGGGCTCTGGGGCCAACGTCCTGACTTTC,CASSQEGSGANVLTF
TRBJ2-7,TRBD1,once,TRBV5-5,TGTGCCAGCAGCCTGCCGACAGGGGCCCCCGAGCAGTACTTC,CASSLPTGAPEQYF
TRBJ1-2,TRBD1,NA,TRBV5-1,TGCGCCAGCAGCGTGGACAGGGCCTATGGCTACACCTTC,CASSVDRAYGYTF
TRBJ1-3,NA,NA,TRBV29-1,TGCAGCGCTGACACCGACTCTGGAAACACCATATATTTT,CSADTDSGNTIYF
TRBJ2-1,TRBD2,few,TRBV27,TGTGCCAGCAGTACAGGGACTAGCGGGCCCTACAATGAGCAGTTCTTC,CASSTGTSGPYNEQFF
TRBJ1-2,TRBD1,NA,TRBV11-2,TGTGCCAGCAGCGTAATTCGGGACAGCCCTTCGGGCTACACCTTC,CASSVIRDSPSGYTF
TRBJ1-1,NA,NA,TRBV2,TGTGCCAGCAGTCTGGCAGGGGTTGGCACTGAAGCTTTCTTT,CASSLAGVGTEAFF
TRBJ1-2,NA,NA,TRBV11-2,TGTGCCAGCAGCTTATGGGACAAATTCAGTCGTGGCTACACCTTC,CASSLWDKFSRGYTF
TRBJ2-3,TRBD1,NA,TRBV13,TGTGCCAGTCTGGTAGCAGGGGGCGCCGAAGATACGCAGTATTTT,CASLVAGGAEDTQYF
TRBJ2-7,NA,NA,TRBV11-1,TGTGCCAGCAGCTTGGAGTGGTCCGAGCAGTACTTC,CASSLEWSEQYF
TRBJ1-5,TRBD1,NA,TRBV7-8,TGTGCCAGCAGCCCCGTTTTACCGGATTATCTTATGGGACAGGGTATAGTTCAGCCCCAGCATTTT,CASSPVLPDYLMGQGIVQPQHF